These T cell receptor beta chains were read from a single sample in a study of OX40 agonist ivuxolimab in advanced cancers. Only in-frame clones appear in the TCRdb table, and some are missing; sequencing was by immunoSEQ multiplex PCR. The repertoire includes about 34,000 clones, approximately 80% of them detected once, and over 2.5% sits in the top ten. This specimen was CD4+ or CD8+ T cells sorted from blood, taken in a trial of the OX40 agonist ivuxolimab. These receptors were obtained from an adult with an advanced solid tumor such as melanoma, head and neck, liver or kidney cancer. Each CDR3 is given with its conserved first and last residue. A D gene is named only where the DNA matches it firmly. A row's size may be missing; if present it is once, few, many or a size class.

abundance: .; d_gene: .; v_gene: TRBV19; j_gene: TRBJ2-7; CDR3aa: CASGSGYEQYF; CDR3nt: TGTGCCAGTGGGAGCGGCTACGAGCAGTACTTC
abundance: .; d_gene: TRBD1; v_gene: TRBV15; j_gene: TRBJ1-5; CDR3aa: CATSRGEAGGTQPQHF; CDR3nt: TGTGCCACCAGCAGAGGGGAGGCAGGGGGCACGCAGCCCCAGCATTTT
abundance: once; d_gene: .; v_gene: TRBV7-9; j_gene: TRBJ1-3; CDR3aa: CASSRPGGRVDTIYF; CDR3nt: TGTGCCAGCAGCCGCCCCGGGGGACGGGTGGACACCATATATTTT
abundance: .; d_gene: TRBD1; v_gene: TRBV5-1; j_gene: TRBJ1-2; CDR3aa: CASSFYTGTGGGGYTF; CDR3nt: TGCGCCAGCAGCTTTTATACCGGGACAGGCGGTGGGGGCTACACCTTC
abundance: once; d_gene: .; v_gene: TRBV5-3; j_gene: TRBJ1-1; CDR3aa: CAIMTWVRTEAFF; CDR3nt: TGTGCCATCATGACCTGGGTGAGGACTGAAGCTTTCTTT
abundance: .; d_gene: TRBD1; v_gene: TRBV5-6; j_gene: TRBJ1-4; CDR3aa: CASSARTGTVEKLFF; CDR3nt: TGTGCCAGCAGTGCCCGGACAGGGACGGTTGAAAAACTGTTTTTT
abundance: .; d_gene: .; v_gene: TRBV28; j_gene: TRBJ1-5; CDR3aa: CASSFPRSNQPQHF; CDR3nt: TGTGCCAGCAGTTTTCCGAGAAGCAATCAGCCCCAGCATTTT
abundance: .; d_gene: .; v_gene: TRBV7-9; j_gene: TRBJ2-3; CDR3aa: CASSLSFGPTDTQYF; CDR3nt: TGTGCCAGCAGCTTAAGTTTTGGCCCCACAGATACGCAGTATTTT
abundance: once; d_gene: TRBD2; v_gene: TRBV5-1; j_gene: TRBJ2-7; CDR3aa: CASSLDLAVSYEQYF; CDR3nt: TGCGCCAGCAGCTTGGATCTAGCGGTTTCCTACGAGCAGTACTTC
abundance: .; d_gene: TRBD1; v_gene: TRBV29-1; j_gene: TRBJ1-5; CDR3aa: CSVAGTGINQPQHF; CDR3nt: TGCAGCGTTGCGGGGACAGGGATTAATCAGCCCCAGCATTTT
abundance: .; d_gene: .; v_gene: TRBV28; j_gene: TRBJ2-7; CDR3aa: CASSSSGETLYEQYF; CDR3nt: TGTGCCAGCAGTTCGTCGGGGGAAACCCTGTACGAGCAGTACTTC
abundance: .; d_gene: TRBD2; v_gene: TRBV23-1; j_gene: TRBJ2-1; CDR3aa: CASSVAGAKGEQFF; CDR3nt: TGCGCCAGCAGCGTAGCGGGCGCGAAAGGAGAGCAGTTCTTC
abundance: .; d_gene: .; v_gene: TRBV4-1; j_gene: TRBJ2-3; CDR3aa: CASSQGPREDTQYF; CDR3nt: TGCGCCAGCAGCCAAGGTCCCCGGGAAGATACGCAGTATTTT
abundance: .; d_gene: .; v_gene: TRBV10-1; j_gene: TRBJ1-1; CDR3aa: CASRTRGNTEAFF; CDR3nt: TGCGCCAGCAGAACGCGAGGGAACACTGAAGCTTTCTTT
abundance: .; d_gene: TRBD2; v_gene: TRBV5-4; j_gene: TRBJ2-7; CDR3aa: CASSPWTSGGKVEQYF; CDR3nt: TGTGCCAGCAGCCCTTGGACTAGCGGGGGTAAAGTGGAGCAGTACTTC
abundance: few; d_gene: .; v_gene: TRBV5-4; j_gene: TRBJ2-7; CDR3aa: CASRNGFLPEQYF; CDR3nt: TGTGCCAGCAGGAATGGTTTCTTGCCCGAGCAGTACTTC
abundance: .; d_gene: .; v_gene: TRBV23-1; j_gene: TRBJ1-5; CDR3aa: CASSQPTGSNQPQHF; CDR3nt: TGCGCCAGCAGTCAACCCACAGGGAGCAATCAGCCCCAGCATTTT
abundance: .; d_gene: .; v_gene: TRBV28; j_gene: TRBJ1-5; CDR3aa: CASSQRQNNQPQHF; CDR3nt: TGTGCCAGCAGTCAGAGGCAGAACAATCAGCCCCAGCATTTT
abundance: .; d_gene: .; v_gene: TRBV15; j_gene: TRBJ1-4; CDR3aa: CATSRDLRGTSTATNEKLFF; CDR3nt: TGTGCCACCAGCAGAGACCTAAGGGGGACCTCTACAGCAACTAATGAAAAACTGTTTTTT
abundance: .; d_gene: .; v_gene: TRBV7-2; j_gene: TRBJ2-1; CDR3aa: CASSIGDHYNEQFF; CDR3nt: TGTGCCAGCAGCATAGGGGACCACTACAATGAGCAGTTCTTC
abundance: .; d_gene: TRBD2; v_gene: TRBV7-3; j_gene: TRBJ2-2; CDR3aa: CASSPSGLGLAGGRTGELFF; CDR3nt: TGTGCCAGCAGCCCCTCGGGGCTGGGGCTAGCGGGAGGAAGGACCGGGGAGCTGTTTTTT
abundance: .; d_gene: .; v_gene: TRBV6-4; j_gene: TRBJ2-6; CDR3aa: CASRGRGTAGANVLTF; CDR3nt: TGTGCCAGCAGAGGTAGGGGAACGGCTGGGGCCAACGTCCTGACTTTC
abundance: .; d_gene: TRBD2; v_gene: TRBV7-9; j_gene: TRBJ2-7; CDR3aa: CASSLAGTSATYEQYF; CDR3nt: TGTGCCAGCAGCTTGGCCGGGACTAGCGCTACCTACGAGCAGTACTTC
abundance: .; d_gene: .; v_gene: TRBV9; j_gene: TRBJ2-2; CDR3aa: CASSSGSGGELFF; CDR3nt: TGTGCCAGCAGCTCCGGGAGCGGCGGGGAGCTGTTTTTT
abundance: .; d_gene: .; v_gene: TRBV4-3; j_gene: TRBJ2-3; CDR3aa: CASSQGTLGVDTQYF; CDR3nt: TGCGCCAGCAGCCAAGGGACTCTAGGAGTAGATACGCAGTATTTT
abundance: .; d_gene: TRBD1; v_gene: TRBV9; j_gene: TRBJ1-2; CDR3aa: CASSPTAGGYDGYTF; CDR3nt: TGTGCCAGCAGCCCTACGGCAGGGGGGTACGATGGCTACACCTTC
abundance: .; d_gene: .; v_gene: TRBV7-3; j_gene: TRBJ2-5; CDR3aa: CASSSPDQETQYF; CDR3nt: TGTGCCAGCAGCTCTCCGGATCAAGAGACCCAGTACTTC
abundance: few; d_gene: .; v_gene: TRBV18; j_gene: TRBJ1-2; CDR3aa: CASSQTADSGYGYTF; CDR3nt: TGTGCCAGCTCACAAACCGCAGACAGCGGCTATGGCTACACCTTC
abundance: .; d_gene: TRBD2; v_gene: TRBV6-5; j_gene: TRBJ2-1; CDR3aa: CASRAGGTRNEQFF; CDR3nt: TGTGCCAGCAGGGCGGGGGGGACCCGTAATGAGCAGTTCTTC
abundance: .; d_gene: .; v_gene: TRBV11-2; j_gene: TRBJ2-2; CDR3aa: CASSFMGRVDTGELFF; CDR3nt: TGTGCCAGCAGCTTTATGGGCAGGGTAGACACCGGGGAGCTGTTTTTT
abundance: .; d_gene: .; v_gene: TRBV30; j_gene: TRBJ1-2; CDR3aa: CAWSWANYGYTF; CDR3nt: TGTGCCTGGAGTTGGGCAAACTATGGCTACACCTTC